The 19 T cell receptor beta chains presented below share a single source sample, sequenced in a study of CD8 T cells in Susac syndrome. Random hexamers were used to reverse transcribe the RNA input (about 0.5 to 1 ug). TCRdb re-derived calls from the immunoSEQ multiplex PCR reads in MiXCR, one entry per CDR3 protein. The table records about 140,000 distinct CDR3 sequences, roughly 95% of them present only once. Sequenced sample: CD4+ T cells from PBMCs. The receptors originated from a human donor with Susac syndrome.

The CDR3 bases are TGCAGCGTTGAAGACACCCCGACAGCCAACTACAATGAGCAGTTCTTC. It yields the protein CSVEDTPTANYNEQFF. The gene calls are TRBV29-1 and TRBJ2-1; a weak D match, TRBD1 (5 bases). The ends were cut back, 0 bases at V and 3 bases at J, with 15 bases in the middle. Germline CDR1 and CDR2: SQVTM and ANQGSEA. The CDR3 has 16 residues.

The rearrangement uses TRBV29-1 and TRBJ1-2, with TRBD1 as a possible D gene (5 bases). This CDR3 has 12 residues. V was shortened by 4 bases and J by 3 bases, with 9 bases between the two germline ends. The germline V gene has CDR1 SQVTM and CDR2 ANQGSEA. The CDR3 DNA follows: TGCAGCGTTGCGGCAGGGTACTATGGCTACACCTTC. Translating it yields CSVAAGYYGYTF.

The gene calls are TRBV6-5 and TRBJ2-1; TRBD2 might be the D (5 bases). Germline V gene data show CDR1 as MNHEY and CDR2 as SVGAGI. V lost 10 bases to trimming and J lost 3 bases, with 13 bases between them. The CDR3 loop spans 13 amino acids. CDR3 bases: TGTGCCACCGGGGTGGTACGCTACAATGAGCAGTTCTTC. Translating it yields CATGVVRYNEQFF.

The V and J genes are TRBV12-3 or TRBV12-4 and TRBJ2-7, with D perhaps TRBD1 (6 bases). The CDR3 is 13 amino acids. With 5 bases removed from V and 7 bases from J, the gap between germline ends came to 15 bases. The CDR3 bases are TGTGCCAGCAGTGCAAGACAGGTGCCGGAGCAGTACTTC. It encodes CASSARQVPEQYF.

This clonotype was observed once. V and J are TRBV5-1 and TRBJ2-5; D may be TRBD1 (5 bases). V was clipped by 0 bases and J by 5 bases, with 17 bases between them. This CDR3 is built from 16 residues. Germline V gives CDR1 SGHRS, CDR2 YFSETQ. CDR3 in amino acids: CASSLAPLGAGETQYF. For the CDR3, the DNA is TGCGCCAGCAGCTTGGCCCCCCTTGGGGCTGGGGAGACCCAGTACTTC.

CDR3 in DNA: TGTGCCAGCAGTTCGGGAGTTCTCGGGGCCAACGTCCTGACTTTC. Residues: CASSSGVLGANVLTF. The chain recombines TRBV12-3 or TRBV12-4 with TRBJ2-6, with D possibly being TRBD2 (6 bases). The CDR3 has 15 residues. V shed 4 bases and J shed 4 bases, with 11 bases lying between them.

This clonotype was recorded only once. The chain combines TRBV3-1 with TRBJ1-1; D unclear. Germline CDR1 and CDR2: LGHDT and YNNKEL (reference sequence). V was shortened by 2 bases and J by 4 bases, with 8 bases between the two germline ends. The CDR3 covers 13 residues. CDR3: CASSQWIVTEAFF. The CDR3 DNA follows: TGTGCCAGCAGCCAATGGATTGTCACTGAAGCTTTCTTT.

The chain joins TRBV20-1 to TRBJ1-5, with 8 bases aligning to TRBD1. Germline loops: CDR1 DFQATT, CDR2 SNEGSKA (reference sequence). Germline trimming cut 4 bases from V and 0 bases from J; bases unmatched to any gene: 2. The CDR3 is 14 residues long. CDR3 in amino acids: CSAIQGVSNQPQHF. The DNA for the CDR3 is TGCAGTGCTATACAGGGGGTTAGCAATCAGCCCCAGCATTTT.

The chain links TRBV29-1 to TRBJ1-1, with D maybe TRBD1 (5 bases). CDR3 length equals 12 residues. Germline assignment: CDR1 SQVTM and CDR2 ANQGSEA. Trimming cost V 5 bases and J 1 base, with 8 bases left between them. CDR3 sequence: CSVQDTNTEAFF. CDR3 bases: TGCAGCGTTCAGGACACGAACACTGAAGCTTTCTTT.

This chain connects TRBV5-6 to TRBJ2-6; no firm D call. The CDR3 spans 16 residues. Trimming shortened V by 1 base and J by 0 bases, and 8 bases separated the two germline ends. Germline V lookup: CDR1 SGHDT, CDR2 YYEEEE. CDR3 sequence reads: CASSLSGRSGANVLTF. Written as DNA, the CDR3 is TGTGCCAGCAGCTTGTCTGGTCGCTCTGGGGCCAACGTCCTGACTTTC.

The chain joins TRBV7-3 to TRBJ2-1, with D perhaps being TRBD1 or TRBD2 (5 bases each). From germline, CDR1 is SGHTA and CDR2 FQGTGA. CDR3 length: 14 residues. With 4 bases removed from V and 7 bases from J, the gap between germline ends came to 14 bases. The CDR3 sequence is CASSSGTPGNEQFF. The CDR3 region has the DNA TGTGCCAGCAGCTCCGGGACCCCTGGGAATGAGCAGTTCTTC. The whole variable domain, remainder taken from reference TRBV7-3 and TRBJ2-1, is GAGVSQTPSNKVTEKGKYVELRCDPISGHTALYWYRQSLGQGPEFLIYFQGTGAADDSGLPNDRFFAVRPEGSVSTLKIQRTERGDSAVYLCASSSGTPGNEQFFGPGTRLTVL.

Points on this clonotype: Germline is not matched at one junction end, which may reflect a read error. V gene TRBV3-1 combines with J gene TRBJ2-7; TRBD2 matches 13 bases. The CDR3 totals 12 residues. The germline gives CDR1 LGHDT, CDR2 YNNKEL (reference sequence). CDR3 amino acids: CASSPTSGRLDF. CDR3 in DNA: TGTGCCAGCAGCCCGACTAGCGGGAGGCTGGACTTC.

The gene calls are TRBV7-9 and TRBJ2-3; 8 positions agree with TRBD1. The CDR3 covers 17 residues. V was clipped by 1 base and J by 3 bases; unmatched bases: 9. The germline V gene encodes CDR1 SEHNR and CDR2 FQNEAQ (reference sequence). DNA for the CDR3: TGTGCCAGCAGCTTAGGGGGCGGCAGGGGGCTTACAGATACGCAGTATTTT. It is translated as CASSLGGGRGLTDTQYF.

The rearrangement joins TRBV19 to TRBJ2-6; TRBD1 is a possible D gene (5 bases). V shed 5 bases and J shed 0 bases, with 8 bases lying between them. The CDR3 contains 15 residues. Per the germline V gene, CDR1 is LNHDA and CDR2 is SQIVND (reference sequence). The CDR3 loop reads CASSQGRSGANVLTF. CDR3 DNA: TGTGCCAGTAGTCAGGGCCGCTCTGGGGCCAACGTCCTGACTTTC.

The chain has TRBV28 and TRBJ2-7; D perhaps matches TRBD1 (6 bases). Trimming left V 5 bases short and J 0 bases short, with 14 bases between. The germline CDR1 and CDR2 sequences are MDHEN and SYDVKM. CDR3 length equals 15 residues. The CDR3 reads CASSAGTTSSYEQYF. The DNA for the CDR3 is TGTGCCAGCAGTGCCGGGACAACAAGCTCCTACGAGCAGTACTTC. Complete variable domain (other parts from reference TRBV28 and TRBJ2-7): DVKVTQSSRYLVKRTGEKVFLECVQDMDHENMFWYRQDPGLGLRLIYFSYDVKMKEKGDIPEGYSVSREKKERFSLILESASTNQTSMYLCASSAGTTSSYEQYFGPGTRLTVT.

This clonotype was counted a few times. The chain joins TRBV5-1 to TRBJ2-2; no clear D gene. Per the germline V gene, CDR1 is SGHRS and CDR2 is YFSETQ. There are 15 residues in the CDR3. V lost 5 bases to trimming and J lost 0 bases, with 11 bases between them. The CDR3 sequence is CASSLDAPNTGELFF. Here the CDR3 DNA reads TGCGCCAGCAGTTTAGACGCCCCGAACACCGGGGAGCTGTTTTTT.

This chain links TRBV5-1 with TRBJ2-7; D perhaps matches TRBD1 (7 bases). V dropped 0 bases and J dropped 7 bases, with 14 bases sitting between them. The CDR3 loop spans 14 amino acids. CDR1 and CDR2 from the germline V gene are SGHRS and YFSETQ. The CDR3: CASSLDRGGGEQYF. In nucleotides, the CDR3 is TGCGCCAGCAGCTTGGACAGGGGAGGTGGGGAGCAGTACTTC. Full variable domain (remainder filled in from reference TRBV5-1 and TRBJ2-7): KAGVTQTPRYLIKTRGQQVTLSCSPISGHRSVSWYQQTPGQGLQFLFEYFSETQRNKGNFPGRFSGRQFSNSRSEMNVSTLELGDSALYLCASSLDRGGGEQYFGPGTRLTVT.

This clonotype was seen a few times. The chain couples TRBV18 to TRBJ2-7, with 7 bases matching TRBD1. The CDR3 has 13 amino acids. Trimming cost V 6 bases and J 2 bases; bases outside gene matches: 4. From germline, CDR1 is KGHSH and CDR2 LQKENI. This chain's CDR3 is CASSQDRAYEQYF. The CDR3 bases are TGTGCCAGCTCCCAAGACAGGGCCTACGAGCAGTACTTC.

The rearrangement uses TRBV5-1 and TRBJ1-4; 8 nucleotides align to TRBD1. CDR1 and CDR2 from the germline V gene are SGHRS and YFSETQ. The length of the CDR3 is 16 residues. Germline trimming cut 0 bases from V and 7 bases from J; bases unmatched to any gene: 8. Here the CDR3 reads CASSLVMAGGGEKLFF. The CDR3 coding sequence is TGCGCCAGCAGCTTGGTTATGGCAGGGGGCGGTGAAAAACTGTTTTTT.